The clone carrying this T cell receptor (beta chain) has just a few counts. The sample comes from a study of blood T cell repertoires in COVID-19. Study in general: Spain, Italy and the United States supplied samples that represented acute and convalescent COVID-19.

Authors' analysis steps: Reference gene primer amplification gave estimated nucleated cell counts. Libraries were prepared by immunoSEQ multiplex PCR; TCRdb keeps only in-frame clonotypes and omits some of them. That table is the source of V, J and clone size, and D and trimming were worked out from the DNA. This table has roughly 200,000 clones, approximately 84% appearing once. The source of this sequence is a woman in her sixties or seventies with active or convalescent COVID-19. What was sequenced was peripheral blood.

The CDR3 bases are TGTGCCAGCAGCCGATCTAACCCCGATCAGCCCCAGCATTTT. As protein: CASSRSNPDQPQHF. J is TRBJ1-5 and V is TRBV7-9, with D unclear. The V gene's germline CDR1 is SEHNR and CDR2 FQNEAQ (reference sequence). The CDR3 runs to 14 residues. Trimming stripped 5 bases from V and 5 bases from J, with 13 bases between.